Presented here are 32 T cell receptor beta chains from one specimen sequenced in a study of blood T cell repertoires in COVID-19. The protocol was immunoSEQ multiplex PCR, while the TCRdb copy is restricted to in-frame clones and leaves out a portion. The table records about 260,000 clones, around 84% of them present only once. Sequences were obtained from peripheral blood. The source is a woman aged 40 to 50 who had recovered from COVID-19.

CDR3 loop: CASSYSQGQGREQYF. The CDR3, as DNA: TGTGCCAGCAGTTACTCTCAGGGACAGGGGCGAGAGCAGTACTTC. V and J are TRBV6-6 and TRBJ2-7; TRBD1 matches 10 bases. V lost 0 bases and J lost 7; bases outside the gene matches: 6. Per germline, CDR1 MNHNY and CDR2 SVGAGI (reference sequence). The CDR3 is 15 amino acids.

This clone was recorded many times. V usage is TRBV28 and J usage is TRBJ2-3; the match to TRBD1 covers 9 bases. This CDR3 has 18 amino acids. Looked up from germline, CDR1 is MDHEN and CDR2 is SYDVKM. V lost 5 bases and J lost 0; bases outside the gene matches: 12. The DNA of the CDR3 is TGTGCCAGCAGTGCAGTCCCGGGACAGGGAACTAGCACAGATACGCAGTATTTT. It codes for CASSAVPGQGTSTDTQYF. Filled out from reference TRBV28 and TRBJ2-3, the complete variable domain reads DVKVTQSSRYLVKRTGEKVFLECVQDMDHENMFWYRQDPGLGLRLIYFSYDVKMKEKGDIPEGYSVSREKKERFSLILESASTNQTSMYLCASSAVPGQGTSTDTQYFGPGTRLTVL.

This chain connects TRBV11-2 to TRBJ2-7; the D gene is possibly TRBD2 (6 bases). Trimming took off 1 base at V and 0 bases at J, with 16 bases between the two ends. The CDR3 length is 17 residues. Germline CDR1 reads SGHAT; CDR2 reads FQNNGV. The CDR3 sequence: CASSLVRGRKNSYEQYF. The CDR3, as DNA: TGTGCCAGCAGCTTAGTACGGGGGAGAAAAAACTCCTACGAGCAGTACTTC.

J is TRBJ1-4 and V is TRBV6-5; D may be TRBD1 (6 bases). V lost 6 bases to trimming and J lost 6 bases, with 11 bases between them. Germline-derived CDR1 and CDR2 are MNHEY and SVGAGI. The CDR3 runs 13 residues. CDR3 sequence (DNA): TGTGCCAGCAGAGGGGGGGGCGATGAAAAACTGTTTTTT. Its protein is CASRGGGDEKLFF.

This sequence joins TRBV5-1 and TRBJ2-2, with a possible D match to TRBD1 (6 bases). V was trimmed by 0 bases and J by 5 bases, leaving 11 bases between them. Germline CDR1 reads SGHRS; CDR2 reads YFSETQ. There are 15 residues in the CDR3. The chain's CDR3 is CASSLGGPGTGELFF. DNA of the CDR3: TGCGCCAGCAGCTTGGGGGGGCCGGGGACCGGGGAGCTGTTTTTT.

The chain employs TRBV5-6 and TRBJ2-7, with 7 nucleotides matching TRBD1. The CDR3 runs 14 residues. Germline CDR1 and CDR2: SGHDT and YYEEEE. The trim removed 4 bases at V and 3 bases at J, leaving 7 bases unmatched. The CDR3 loop is CASSTWDRSYEQYF. In DNA form, the CDR3 reads TGTGCCAGCAGCACCTGGGACAGAAGCTACGAGCAGTACTTC.

This rearrangement joins TRBV2 to TRBJ1-4; 9 bases are a match to TRBD1. The CDR3 is 16 amino acids. Germline V CDR1 and CDR2: SNHLY, FYNNEI. Trimming took 3 bases from V and 5 from J; bases not matched to a gene: 7. CDR3 residues: CASSEDRGHGNEKLFF. The CDR3 coding sequence is TGTGCCAGCAGTGAGGACAGGGGACACGGAAATGAAAAACTGTTTTTT. The variable domain in full, with the rest retrieved from reference TRBV2 and TRBJ1-4, is EPEVTQTPSHQVTQMGQEVILRCVPISNHLYFYWYRQILGQKVEFLVSFYNNEISEKSEIFDDQFSVERPDGSNFTLKIRSTKLEDSAMYFCASSEDRGHGNEKLFFGSGTQLSVL.

This chain links TRBV5-6 with TRBJ2-2; TRBD2 matches 10 bases. Germline trimming cut 0 bases from V and 0 bases from J; bases unmatched to any gene: 2. CDR3 length: 17 amino acids. The V gene's germline CDR1 is SGHDT and CDR2 YYEEEE. The CDR3 sequence is CASSLGLAGPNTGELFF. Written as DNA, the CDR3 is TGTGCCAGCAGCTTGGGACTAGCGGGTCCGAACACCGGGGAGCTGTTTTTT.

This chain joins TRBV2 and TRBJ2-7; the match to TRBD1 covers 8 bases. Germline CDR1 reads SNHLY; CDR2 reads FYNNEI. The CDR3 sequence is 14 residues long. V was clipped by 3 bases and J by 5 bases; unmatched bases: 6. The CDR3 sequence is CASSEGRGPHEQYF. The CDR3 DNA is TGTGCCAGCAGTGAGGGCAGGGGGCCCCACGAGCAGTACTTC.

This chain links TRBV30 with TRBJ2-6; the D gene is possibly TRBD1 (6 bases). The V end was cut by 3 bases, the J end by 3 bases, with 6 bases between. Germline CDR1 reads GTSNPN; CDR2 reads SVGIG (reference sequence). The CDR3 extends over 13 amino acids. In DNA, the CDR3 is TGTGCCTGGAGACAGGGTGGGGCCAACGTCCTGACTTTC. Translating gives CAWRQGGANVLTF.

The chain links TRBV28 to TRBJ2-1; no reliable D call. From germline, CDR1 is MDHEN and CDR2 SYDVKM. CDR3 length: 17 residues. V lost 3 bases, J lost 5 bases, and 20 bases lay in between. The chain's CDR3 is CASSFVRRGSIDNEQFF. The CDR3 DNA sequence: TGTGCCAGCAGTTTTGTTCGGAGAGGCTCCATCGACAATGAGCAGTTCTTC.

The chain combines TRBV21-1 with TRBJ2-1; the D call in the table, TRBD2, was not verified against the DNA. TRBV21-1 corresponds to a pseudogene. There are 21 residues in the CDR3. The CDR3 nucleotides are TGTGCCAGCAGCAAAGCCCCGGCCTCACCCACTCTTAGCGGGAGGTACAATGAGCAGTTCTTC. Amino acids: CASSKAPASPTLSGRYNEQFF.

This sequence joins TRBV2 and TRBJ1-5, with D uncertain. The ends were cut back, 3 bases at V and 7 bases at J, with 16 bases in the middle. The CDR3 runs 15 residues. Germline loops: CDR1 SNHLY, CDR2 FYNNEI. This chain's CDR3 is CASSDVRGARQPQHF. CDR3 nucleotide sequence: TGTGCCAGCAGTGATGTCCGGGGAGCGAGACAGCCCCAGCATTTT.

The rearrangement joins TRBV5-6 to TRBJ1-2, with 8 bases lining up with TRBD1. CDR3 length equals 17 residues. The V gene end was trimmed by 1 base and the J gene end by 4 bases; junction bases not matched to a gene: 12. Germline values: CDR1 SGHDT, CDR2 YYEEEE. In nucleotides, the CDR3 is TGTGCCAGCAGCTTGTTCAAATCCAGGGGGCGCGGCTATGGCTACACCTTC. It yields the protein CASSLFKSRGRGYGYTF.

V usage is TRBV10-3 and J usage is TRBJ2-1; D might be TRBD1 (6 bases). This CDR3 comprises 14 residues. V lost 3 bases, J lost 2 bases, and 8 bases lay in between. Germline CDR1 and CDR2: ENHRY and SYGVKD. Here the CDR3 DNA reads TGTGCCATCAGTGAAGGGGGTGCCTACAATGAGCAGTTCTTC. Its translation: CAISEGGAYNEQFF.

CDR3 sequence (DNA): TGTGCCTGGAGCCGCACAGGGTTTGAGCAGTACTTC. This codes for CAWSRTGFEQYF. The rearrangement uses TRBV30 and TRBJ2-7, with D possibly matching TRBD1 (6 bases). Trimming took off 3 bases at V and 7 bases at J, with 13 bases between the two ends. The CDR3 extends over 12 amino acids. Germline-derived CDR1 and CDR2 are GTSNPN and SVGIG (reference sequence).

V is TRBV5-6 and J is TRBJ1-1; 8 positions match TRBD1. The germline gives CDR1 SGHDT, CDR2 YYEEEE. With V trimmed by 3 bases and J by 1 base, 5 bases remained unmatched. The CDR3 is 15 amino acids. The CDR3 reads CASSWTGQANTEAFF. The CDR3 coding sequence is TGTGCCAGCAGCTGGACAGGGCAGGCGAACACTGAAGCTTTCTTT.

The sample holds one count of this clone. This chain joins TRBV19 and TRBJ1-3; 9 nucleotides match TRBD1. Germline V gives CDR1 LNHDA, CDR2 SQIVND (reference sequence). There are 16 residues in the CDR3. V lost 6 bases to trimming and J lost 1 base; unmatched junction nucleotides: 7. CDR3 residues: CASSPGTGFSGNTIYF. The CDR3 DNA is TGTGCCAGTAGCCCTGGGACAGGGTTTTCTGGAAACACCATATATTTT.

This clone was detected once. The gene calls are TRBV19 and TRBJ1-5; 7 bases match TRBD1. CDR1 is LNHDA and CDR2 is SQIVND in the germline V gene (reference sequence). The trim removed 6 bases at V and 7 bases at J, leaving 6 bases unmatched. CDR3 length equals 13 residues. CDR3 coding DNA: TGTGCCAGTAGCACAAACAGGGGACAGCCCCAGCATTTT. Its protein is CASSTNRGQPQHF.

The chain couples TRBV4-1 to TRBJ1-4, with D possibly TRBD1 on 6 matching bases. This CDR3 has 18 amino acids. Germline CDR1 and CDR2: MGHRA and YSYEKL. Trimming left V 3 bases short and J 0 bases short, with 17 bases between. CDR3 protein: CASSQGTQWITTNEKLFF. For the CDR3, the DNA is TGCGCCAGCAGCCAGGGGACACAGTGGATTACAACTAATGAAAAACTGTTTTTT.

This rearrangement joins TRBV5-1 to TRBJ1-3; 9 bases are shared with TRBD1. With 4 bases clipped from V and 0 bases from J, the junction kept 8 bases outside the gene matches. From germline, CDR1 is SGHRS and CDR2 YFSETQ. The length of the CDR3 is 17 residues. The CDR3 sequence: CASSTGGTGISGNTIYF. For the CDR3, the DNA is TGCGCCAGCAGCACTGGAGGGACAGGGATCTCTGGAAACACCATATATTTT.

The V call is TRBV19, the J call TRBJ1-5; D call uncertain. V lost 0 bases to trimming and J lost 4 bases, with 25 bases between them. Germline CDR1 reads LNHDA; CDR2 reads SQIVND (reference sequence). This CDR3 comprises 20 residues. DNA for the CDR3: TGTGCCAGTAGTATAGATGGTAGGTACAACCCAAGCCTGAGGAATCAGCCCCAGCATTTT. It specifies CASSIDGRYNPSLRNQPQHF.

V gene TRBV29-1 combines with J gene TRBJ1-2, with D uncertain. The CDR3 has 13 residues. In germline, CDR1 is SQVTM, CDR2 ANQGSEA. Deletions cut 7 bases from V and 2 bases from J, with 14 bases between. The CDR3 region has the DNA TGCAGCGCCGAGGGTGTTCCCAACTATGGCTACACCTTC. This encodes CSAEGVPNYGYTF.

The genes are TRBV24-1 and TRBJ2-1; 7 bases agree with TRBD1. V lost 5 bases, J lost 2 bases, and 2 bases stayed unmatched. The CDR3 consists of 14 residues. Germline CDR1 reads KGHDR; CDR2 reads SFDVKD. CDR3 coding DNA: TGTGCCACCAGTGTAGGGGGCGCCTACAATGAGCAGTTCTTC. This codes for CATSVGGAYNEQFF.

V is TRBV2 and J is TRBJ2-7, with TRBD1 matching over 8 bases. Losses at the gene ends were 3 bases for V and 3 bases for J; bases not matched to a gene: 7. The germline CDR1 and CDR2 sequences are SNHLY and FYNNEI. The CDR3 runs to 15 residues. This CDR3 is CASSDWNRGIYEQYF. The CDR3 coding sequence is TGTGCCAGCAGTGACTGGAACAGGGGGATCTACGAGCAGTACTTC.

V gene TRBV18 combines with J gene TRBJ1-5; unclear D gene. Germline V gives CDR1 KGHSH, CDR2 LQKENI. The CDR3 loop spans 14 amino acids. Trimming stripped 3 bases from V and 4 bases from J, with 10 bases between. The CDR3 coding sequence is TGTGCCAGCTCACCCGCATCTCAGAATCAGCCCCAGCATTTT. Translating gives CASSPASQNQPQHF. The full variable domain, completed using reference TRBV18 and TRBJ1-5, is NAGVMQNPRHLVRRRGQEARLRCSPMKGHSHVYWYRQLPEEGLKFMVYLQKENIIDESGMPKERFSAEFPKEGPSILRIQQVVRGDSAAYFCASSPASQNQPQHFGDGTRLSIL.

The chain is built from TRBV2 and TRBJ2-1; 16 positions agree with TRBD2. Trimming at V came to 6 bases and at J to 2 bases, leaving 4 bases not matched to a gene. Germline V gene data show CDR1 as SNHLY and CDR2 as FYNNEI. The CDR3 has 17 residues. The CDR3 is CASRPGTSGGAYNEQFF. The CDR3 bases are TGTGCCAGCAGACCCGGGACTAGCGGGGGGGCCTACAATGAGCAGTTCTTC. The entire variable domain, with the rest obtained from reference TRBV2 and TRBJ2-1, is as follows: EPEVTQTPSHQVTQMGQEVILRCVPISNHLYFYWYRQILGQKVEFLVSFYNNEISEKSEIFDDQFSVERPDGSNFTLKIRSTKLEDSAMYFCASRPGTSGGAYNEQFFGPGTRLTVL.

This sequence joins TRBV9 and TRBJ2-5, with 7 nucleotides matching TRBD2. The V and J ends lost 2 bases and 3 bases, in that order; junction bases with no gene match: 1. Germline loops: CDR1 SGDLS, CDR2 YYNGEE. The length of the CDR3 is 13 residues. The CDR3 nucleotides are TGTGCCAGCAGCGTGGGAGGGGAAGAGACCCAGTACTTC. Translation gives CASSVGGEETQYF. The full variable domain, in which reference TRBV9 and TRBJ2-5 provide the parts outside the CDR3, is DSGVTQTPKHLITATGQRVTLRCSPRSGDLSVYWYQQSLDQGLQFLIQYYNGEERAKGNILERFSAQQFPDLHSELNLSSLELGDSALYFCASSVGGEETQYFGPGTRLLVL.

The chain has TRBV6-5 and TRBJ2-7; perhaps TRBD1 as D (6 bases). Germline V gene data show CDR1 as MNHEY and CDR2 as SVGAGI. This CDR3 is built from 11 residues. Between the trimmed V and J ends, which lost 9 bases and 7 bases, there was a span of 13 bases. CDR3: CASKTGPEQYF. CDR3 DNA sequence: TGTGCCAGTAAGACAGGTCCAGAGCAGTACTTC.

This chain links TRBV21-1 with TRBJ2-1; the DNA was not used to check the table's D call, TRBD2. TRBV21-1 is a known pseudogene. This CDR3 contains 13 residues. The CDR3 protein is CASSKGRSGKQFF. The DNA of the CDR3 is TGTGCCAGCAGCAAAGGACGAAGCGGGAAGCAGTTCTTC.

The chain is built from TRBV19 and TRBJ1-1; no reliable D call. CDR1 LNHDA and CDR2 SQIVND come from the germline V gene (reference sequence). The V end was cut by 7 bases, the J end by 3 bases, with 15 bases between. This CDR3 has 14 residues. Here the CDR3 DNA reads TGTGCCAGTACCCTCGGGAAAAAGTACACTGAAGCTTTCTTT. Residues: CASTLGKKYTEAFF.

In this sample, this clone turned up a few times. J is TRBJ1-1 and V is TRBV14, with TRBD1 as a possible D gene (5 bases). Trimming stripped 5 bases from V and 1 base from J, with 14 bases between. The CDR3 extends over 15 amino acids. Germline V gene data show CDR1 as SGHDN and CDR2 as FVKESK. The CDR3 bases are TGTGCCAGCAGCAATCAGGGAAGCCGGAACACTGAAGCTTTCTTT. Its translation is CASSNQGSRNTEAFF. The full variable domain, its missing parts supplied by reference TRBV14 and TRBJ1-1, is EAGVTQFPSHSVIEKGQTVTLRCDPISGHDNLYWYRRVMGKEIKFLLHFVKESKQDESGMPNNRFLAERTGGTYSTLKVQPAELEDSGVYFCASSNQGSRNTEAFFGQGTRLTVV.